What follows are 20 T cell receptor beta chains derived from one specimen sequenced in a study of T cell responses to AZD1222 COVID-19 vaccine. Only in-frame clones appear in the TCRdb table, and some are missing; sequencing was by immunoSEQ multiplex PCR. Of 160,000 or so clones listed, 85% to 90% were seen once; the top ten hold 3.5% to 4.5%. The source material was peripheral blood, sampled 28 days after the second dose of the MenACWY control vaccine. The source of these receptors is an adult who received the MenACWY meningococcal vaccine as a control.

Here the CDR3 reads CASSWGTEGANYGYTF. CDR3 in DNA: TGTGCCAGCAGCTGGGGAACTGAAGGGGCAAACTATGGCTACACCTTC. This chain uses TRBV5-4 with TRBJ1-2; a possible D gene is TRBD1 (5 bases). Germline V gene lookup returns CDR1 SGHNT and CDR2 YYREEE (reference sequence). Trimming removed 3 bases at V and 2 bases at J, with 17 bases between. This CDR3 contains 16 residues.

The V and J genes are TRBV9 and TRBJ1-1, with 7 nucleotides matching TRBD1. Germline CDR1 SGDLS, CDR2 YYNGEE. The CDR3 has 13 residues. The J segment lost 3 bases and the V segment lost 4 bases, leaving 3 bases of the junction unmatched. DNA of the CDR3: TGTGCCAGCAGCCCAGGGACAGACACTGAAGCTTTCTTT. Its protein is CASSPGTDTEAFF. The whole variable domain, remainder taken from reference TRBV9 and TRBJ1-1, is DSGVTQTPKHLITATGQRVTLRCSPRSGDLSVYWYQQSLDQGLQFLIQYYNGEERAKGNILERFSAQQFPDLHSELNLSSLELGDSALYFCASSPGTDTEAFFGQGTRLTVV.

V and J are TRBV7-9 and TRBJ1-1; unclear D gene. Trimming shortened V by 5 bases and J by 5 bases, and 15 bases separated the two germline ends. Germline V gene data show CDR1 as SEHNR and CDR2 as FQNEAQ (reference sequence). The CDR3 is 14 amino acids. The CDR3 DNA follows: TGTGCCAGCAGCGAAAAAGCCCAGAAAACTGAAGCTTTCTTT. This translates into CASSEKAQKTEAFF.

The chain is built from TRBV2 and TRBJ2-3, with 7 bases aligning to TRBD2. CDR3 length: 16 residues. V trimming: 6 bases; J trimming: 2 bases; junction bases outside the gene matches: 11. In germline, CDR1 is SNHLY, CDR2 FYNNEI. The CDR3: CASRGRLAVPTDTQYF. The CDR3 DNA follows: TGTGCCAGCAGGGGAAGACTAGCCGTCCCCACAGATACGCAGTATTTT.

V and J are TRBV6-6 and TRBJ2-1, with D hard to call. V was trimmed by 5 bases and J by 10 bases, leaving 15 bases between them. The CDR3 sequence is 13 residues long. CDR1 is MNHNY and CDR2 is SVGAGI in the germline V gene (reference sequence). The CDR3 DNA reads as TGTGCCAGCAGTCAACCGCCGAGTAACGAGCAGTTCTTC. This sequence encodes CASSQPPSNEQFF.

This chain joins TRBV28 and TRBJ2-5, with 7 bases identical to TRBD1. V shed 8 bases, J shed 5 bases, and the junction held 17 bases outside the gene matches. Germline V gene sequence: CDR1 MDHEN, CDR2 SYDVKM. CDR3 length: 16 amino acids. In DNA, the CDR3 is TGTGCCAGCTCGCCCGAAAAGGGGGCATGGGGGGAGACCCAGTACTTC. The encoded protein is CASSPEKGAWGETQYF.

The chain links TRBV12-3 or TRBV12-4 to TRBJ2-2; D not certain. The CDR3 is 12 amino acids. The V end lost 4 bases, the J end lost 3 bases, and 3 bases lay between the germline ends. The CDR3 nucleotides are TGTGCCAGCAGTTATGACACCGGGGAGCTGTTTTTT. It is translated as CASSYDTGELFF.

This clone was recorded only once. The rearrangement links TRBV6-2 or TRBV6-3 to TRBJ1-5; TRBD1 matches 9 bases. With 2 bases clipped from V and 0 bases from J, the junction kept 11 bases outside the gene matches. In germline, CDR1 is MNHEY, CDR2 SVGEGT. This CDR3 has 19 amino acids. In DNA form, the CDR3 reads TGTGCCAGCAGTTACCGCCGGGACAGGGACTCCCATAGCAATCAGCCCCAGCATTTT. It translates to CASSYRRDRDSHSNQPQHF.

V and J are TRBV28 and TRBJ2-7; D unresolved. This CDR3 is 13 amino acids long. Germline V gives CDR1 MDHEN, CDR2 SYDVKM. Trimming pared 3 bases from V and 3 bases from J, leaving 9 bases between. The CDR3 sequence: CASSFPPHYEQYF. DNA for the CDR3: TGTGCCAGCAGTTTCCCTCCTCACTACGAGCAGTACTTC.

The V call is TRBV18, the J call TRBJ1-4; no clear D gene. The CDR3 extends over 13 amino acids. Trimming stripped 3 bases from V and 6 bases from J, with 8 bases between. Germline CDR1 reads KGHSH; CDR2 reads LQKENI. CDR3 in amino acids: CASSPRGDEKLFF. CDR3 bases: TGTGCCAGCTCACCGAGAGGCGATGAAAAACTGTTTTTT.

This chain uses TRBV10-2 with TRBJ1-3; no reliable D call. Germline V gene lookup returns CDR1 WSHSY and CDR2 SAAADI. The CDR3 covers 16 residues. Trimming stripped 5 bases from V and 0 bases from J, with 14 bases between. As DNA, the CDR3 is TGCGCCAGCAGTCGGGCGGCCCGTAGCTCTGGAAACACCATATATTTT. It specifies CASSRAARSSGNTIYF.

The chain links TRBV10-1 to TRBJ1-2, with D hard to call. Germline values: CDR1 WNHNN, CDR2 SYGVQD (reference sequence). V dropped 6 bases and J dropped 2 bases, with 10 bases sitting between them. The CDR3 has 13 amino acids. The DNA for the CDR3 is TGCGCCAGCAGCCCAACCGGGAACTATGGCTACACCTTC. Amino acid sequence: CASSPTGNYGYTF.

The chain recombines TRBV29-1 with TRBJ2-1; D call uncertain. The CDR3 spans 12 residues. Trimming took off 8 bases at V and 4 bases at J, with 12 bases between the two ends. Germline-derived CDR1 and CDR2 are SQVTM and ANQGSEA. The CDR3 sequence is CSPRTVYNEQFF. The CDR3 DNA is TGCAGCCCGCGGACCGTTTACAATGAGCAGTTCTTC.

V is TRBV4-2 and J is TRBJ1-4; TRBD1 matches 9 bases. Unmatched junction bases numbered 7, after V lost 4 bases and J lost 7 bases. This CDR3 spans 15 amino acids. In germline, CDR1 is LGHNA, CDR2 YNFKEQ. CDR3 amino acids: CASSPDRGRSEKLFF. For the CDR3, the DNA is TGTGCCAGCAGCCCGGACAGGGGCCGGAGTGAAAAACTGTTTTTT.

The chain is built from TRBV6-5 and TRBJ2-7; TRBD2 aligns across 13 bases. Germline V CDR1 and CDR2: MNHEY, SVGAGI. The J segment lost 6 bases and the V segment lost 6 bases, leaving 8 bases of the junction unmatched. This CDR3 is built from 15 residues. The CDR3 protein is CASSQGTSGTGEQYF. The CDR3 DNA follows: TGTGCCAGCAGCCAAGGGACTAGCGGGACGGGCGAGCAGTACTTC.

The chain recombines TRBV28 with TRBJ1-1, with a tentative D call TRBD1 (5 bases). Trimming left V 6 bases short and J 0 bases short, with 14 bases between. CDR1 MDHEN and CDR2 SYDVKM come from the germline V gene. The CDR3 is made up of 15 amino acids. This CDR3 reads CASRRDDRMNTEAFF. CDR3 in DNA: TGTGCCAGCAGAAGGGACGATCGGATGAACACTGAAGCTTTCTTT. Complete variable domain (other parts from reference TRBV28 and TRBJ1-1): DVKVTQSSRYLVKRTGEKVFLECVQDMDHENMFWYRQDPGLGLRLIYFSYDVKMKEKGDIPEGYSVSREKKERFSLILESASTNQTSMYLCASRRDDRMNTEAFFGQGTRLTVV.

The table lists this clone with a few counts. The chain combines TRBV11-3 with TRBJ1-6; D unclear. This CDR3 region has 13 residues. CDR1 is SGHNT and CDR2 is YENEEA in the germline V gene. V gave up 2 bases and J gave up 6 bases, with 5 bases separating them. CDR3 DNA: TGTGCCAGCAGCTTAAATGTTAATTCACCCCTCCACTTT. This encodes CASSLNVNSPLHF.

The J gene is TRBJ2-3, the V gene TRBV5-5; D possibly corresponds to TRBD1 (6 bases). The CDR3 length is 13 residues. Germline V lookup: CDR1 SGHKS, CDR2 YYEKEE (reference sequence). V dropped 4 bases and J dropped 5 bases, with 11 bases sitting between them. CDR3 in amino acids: CASSVQQGDTQYF. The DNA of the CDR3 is TGTGCCAGCAGCGTCCAACAGGGAGATACGCAGTATTTT.

The CDR3 coding sequence is TGTGCCAGCAGCTCAGATTTAGCGGTACAAGAGACCCAGTACTTC. This gives the protein CASSSDLAVQETQYF. This sequence joins TRBV7-8 and TRBJ2-5; D is possibly TRBD2 (6 bases). In germline, CDR1 is SGHVS, CDR2 FQNEAQ. This CDR3 has 15 amino acids. V was trimmed by 4 bases and J by 2 bases, leaving 14 bases between them.

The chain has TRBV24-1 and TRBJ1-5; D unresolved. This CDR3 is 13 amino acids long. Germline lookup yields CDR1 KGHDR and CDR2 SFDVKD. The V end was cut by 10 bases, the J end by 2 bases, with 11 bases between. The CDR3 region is CATGREGNQPQHF. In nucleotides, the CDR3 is TGTGCCACGGGGAGGGAGGGCAATCAGCCCCAGCATTTT.